A single sample gave rise to the 10 T cell receptor beta chains below, sequenced in a study of blood T cell repertoires in COVID-19. The protocol was immunoSEQ multiplex PCR, while the TCRdb copy is restricted to in-frame clones and leaves out a portion. The table records 220,000 or so clones, approximately 90% of them present only once. The sequencing sample was made of peripheral blood. The receptors derive from a woman aged 45-65 years with COVID-19, enrolled during active disease.

This clone came up once. The chain has TRBV6-1 and TRBJ1-6; 8 positions agree with TRBD1. CDR1 MNHNS and CDR2 SASEGT come from the germline V gene. Trimming took 2 bases from V and 18 from J; bases not matched to a gene: 9. There are 13 residues in the CDR3. CDR3 coding DNA: TGTGCCAGCAGTGAAAGGGGGACAGGTTGGTCCCACTTT. Encoded protein: CASSERGTGWSHF.

This clone was detected only once. J is TRBJ2-1 and V is TRBV6-2 or TRBV6-3; TRBD2 might be the D (5 bases). The V gene's germline CDR1 is MNHEY and CDR2 SVGEGT. Trimming shortened V by 3 bases and J by 5 bases, and 14 bases separated the two germline ends. There are 15 residues in the CDR3. As DNA, the CDR3 is TGTGCCAGCAGTTATTTGGAGCGGAGGAACAATGAGCAGTTCTTC. Translated: CASSYLERRNNEQFF.

The rearrangement links TRBV5-5 to TRBJ2-4; 8 nucleotides agree with TRBD1. This CDR3 contains 14 residues. Germline values: CDR1 SGHKS, CDR2 YYEKEE (reference sequence). Trimming took 5 bases from V and 0 from J; bases not matched to a gene: 1. For the CDR3, the DNA is TGTGCCAGCAGGACAGGGGTAGCCAAAAACATTCAGTACTTC. Protein: CASRTGVAKNIQYF.

The CDR3 DNA reads TGCGCCAGCAGCTTGACTAGCGGGGCGACGGATACGCAGTATTTT. This translates into CASSLTSGATDTQYF. The chain has TRBV5-1 and TRBJ2-3, with 10 nucleotides matching TRBD2. The CDR3 contains 15 residues. Germline CDR1 reads SGHRS; CDR2 reads YFSETQ. V shed 1 base, J shed 6 bases, and the junction held 5 bases outside the gene matches. The full variable domain, completed using reference TRBV5-1 and TRBJ2-3, is KAGVTQTPRYLIKTRGQQVTLSCSPISGHRSVSWYQQTPGQGLQFLFEYFSETQRNKGNFPGRFSGRQFSNSRSEMNVSTLELGDSALYLCASSLTSGATDTQYFGPGTRLTVL.

The CDR3 loop is CATSPSGGGKTQYF. The CDR3 region has the DNA TGTGCCACCAGCCCTTCCGGGGGAGGGAAGACCCAGTACTTC. The chain is built from TRBV15 and TRBJ2-5, with 7 bases lining up with TRBD2. V lost 5 bases and J lost 6; bases outside the gene matches: 9. CDR1 and CDR2 (germline): LNHNV, YYDKDF (reference sequence). This CDR3 contains 14 residues.

This chain uses TRBV18 with TRBJ2-1; the match to TRBD2 covers 8 bases. The CDR3 has 14 amino acids. V shed 0 bases, J shed 7 bases, and the junction held 2 bases outside the gene matches. Per germline, CDR1 KGHSH and CDR2 LQKENI. In DNA, the CDR3 is TGTGCCAGCTCACCACCGGGACTAGGAAATGAGCAGTTCTTC. Translated: CASSPPGLGNEQFF.

The CDR3 DNA reads as TGTGCCAGTAGTATAGTGGGGGACAGGATTACAGATACGCAGTATTTT. The encoded protein is CASSIVGDRITDTQYF. This rearrangement joins TRBV19 to TRBJ2-3, with 8 nucleotides matching TRBD1. The V gene end was trimmed by 1 base and the J gene end by 3 bases; junction bases not matched to a gene: 6. The CDR3 is 16 amino acids. The V gene's germline CDR1 is LNHDA and CDR2 SQIVND (reference sequence).

The chain combines TRBV19 with TRBJ2-7, with a tentative D call TRBD1 (6 bases). CDR3 length equals 14 residues. Looked up from germline, CDR1 is LNHDA and CDR2 is SQIVND (reference sequence). Trimming cost V 5 bases and J 2 bases, with 13 bases left between them. The CDR3: CASSPTGQTYEQYF. CDR3 DNA sequence: TGTGCCAGTAGTCCAACCGGACAGACCTACGAGCAGTACTTC.

This clone has a single count. This chain links TRBV30 with TRBJ2-7; 8 bases are a match to TRBD1. In germline, CDR1 is GTSNPN, CDR2 SVGIG (reference sequence). CDR3 size: 12 residues. CDR3 residues: CALQGDENEQYF. CDR3 in DNA: TGTGCTCTACAGGGGGATGAAAACGAGCAGTACTTC.

This rearrangement joins TRBV6-2 or TRBV6-3 to TRBJ2-7; 14 nucleotides agree with TRBD2. The CDR3 totals 17 residues. Trimming cost V 5 bases and J 0 bases; bases outside gene matches: 6. Germline V gene data show CDR1 as MNHEY and CDR2 as SVGEGT. CDR3 loop: CASSPLGLAGGSYEQYF. The DNA of the CDR3 is TGTGCCAGCAGTCCCCTCGGACTAGCGGGGGGCTCCTACGAGCAGTACTTC.